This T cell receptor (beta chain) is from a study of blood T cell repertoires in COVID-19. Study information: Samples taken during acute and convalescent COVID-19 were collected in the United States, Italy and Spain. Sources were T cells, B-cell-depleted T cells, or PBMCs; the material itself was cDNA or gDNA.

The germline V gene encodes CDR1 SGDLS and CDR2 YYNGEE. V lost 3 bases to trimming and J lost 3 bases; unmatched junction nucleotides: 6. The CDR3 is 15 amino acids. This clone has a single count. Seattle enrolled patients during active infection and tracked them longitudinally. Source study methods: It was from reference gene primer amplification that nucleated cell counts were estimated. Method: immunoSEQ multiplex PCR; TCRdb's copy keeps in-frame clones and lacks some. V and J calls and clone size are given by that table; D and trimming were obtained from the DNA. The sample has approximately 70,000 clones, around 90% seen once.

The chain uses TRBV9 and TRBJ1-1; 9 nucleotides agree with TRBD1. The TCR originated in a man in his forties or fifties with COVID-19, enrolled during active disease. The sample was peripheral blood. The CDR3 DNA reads TGTGCCAGCAGCGGATGGGGGACAGGGCACACTGAAGCTTTCTTT. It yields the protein CASSGWGTGHTEAFF. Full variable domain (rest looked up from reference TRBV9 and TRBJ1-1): DSGVTQTPKHLITATGQRVTLRCSPRSGDLSVYWYQQSLDQGLQFLIQYYNGEERAKGNILERFSAQQFPDLHSELNLSSLELGDSALYFCASSGWGTGHTEAFFGQGTRLTVV.